The 2 T cell receptor beta chains below come from one sample, sequenced in a study of Tregs in tolerant kidney transplant recipients. The protocol was immunoSEQ multiplex PCR, while the TCRdb copy is restricted to in-frame clones and leaves out a portion. Of approximately 82,000 clones in the sample, 93% were seen once. Mixed chimerism was transient after nonmyeloablative marrow transplants from related graft donors. Sample: CD4+ T cells from blood (PBMCs), taken 12 months after the transplant. These receptors were collected from a human patient who received a combined kidney and bone marrow transplant. A subset of T cells may come from the graft donor.

This rearrangement joins TRBV19 to TRBJ2-7; 8 bases agree with TRBD1. This CDR3 has 15 residues. The J segment lost 2 bases and the V segment lost 6 bases, leaving 9 bases of the junction unmatched. Germline lookup yields CDR1 LNHDA and CDR2 SQIVND (reference sequence). The chain's CDR3 is CASRTGQDLTYEQYF. The CDR3 DNA reads TGTGCCAGTAGGACGGGACAGGACCTAACCTACGAGCAGTACTTC.

As to this clone: At the DNA level, this CDR3 is encoded by other sequences in the same sample as well. This chain joins TRBV7-2 and TRBJ1-6; D not certain. The germline V gene encodes CDR1 SGHTA and CDR2 FQGNSA. V was cut by 5 bases and J by 10 bases, with 18 bases left in between. There are 15 residues in the CDR3. The chain's CDR3 is CASSPPGRVGSPLHF. The DNA of the CDR3 is TGTGCCAGCAGCCCACCGGGGAGGGTTGGATCACCCCTCCACTTT.